Presented here are 21 T cell receptor beta chains from one specimen sequenced in a study of blood T cell repertoires in COVID-19. Clones were read by immunoSEQ multiplex PCR, and TCRdb kept only the in-frame ones, dropping some. This table has about 80,000 clones, 70% to 90% appearing once. Sample: peripheral blood. Receptors were obtained from a man between 45 and 60 years old with COVID-19, enrolled during active disease.

The CDR3 sequence is CASSRDREETQYF. CDR3 DNA sequence: TGCGCCAGCAGCCGCGACAGGGAAGAGACCCAGTACTTC. V gene TRBV5-1 combines with J gene TRBJ2-5, with 7 bases matching TRBD1. Germline V gene data show CDR1 as SGHRS and CDR2 as YFSETQ. The V gene end was trimmed by 4 bases and the J gene end by 3 bases; junction bases not matched to a gene: 3. This CDR3 is 13 amino acids long.

A few counts support this clone. The CDR3 sequence is CASSRLTGVSGGYTF. The CDR3 bases are TGCGCCAGCAGCCGCTTAACAGGGGTCTCAGGTGGCTACACCTTC. The genes are TRBV4-1 and TRBJ1-2; 7 bases agree with TRBD1. Trimming at V came to 4 bases and at J to 7 bases, leaving 12 bases not matched to a gene. Germline values: CDR1 MGHRA, CDR2 YSYEKL. The CDR3 consists of 15 residues.

The CDR3, as DNA: TGTGCCTGGAGTAGAGGCGGGAGGGCCGCGGATACGCAGTATTTT. It is translated as CAWSRGGRAADTQYF. The chain employs TRBV30 and TRBJ2-3; 9 bases fit TRBD2. This CDR3 is 15 amino acids long. V shed 2 bases, J shed 6 bases, and the junction held 9 bases outside the gene matches. The germline V gene has CDR1 GTSNPN and CDR2 SVGIG (reference sequence).

V usage is TRBV7-9 and J usage is TRBJ2-7; tentative D call: TRBD1 (6 bases). The CDR3 covers 16 residues. Germline V gives CDR1 SEHNR, CDR2 FQNEAQ (reference sequence). Deletions cut 4 bases from V and 2 bases from J, with 18 bases between. The chain's CDR3 is CASSSRDTNLPYEQYF. The CDR3 DNA follows: TGTGCCAGCAGCTCCCGGGACACGAACCTTCCCTACGAGCAGTACTTC.

V gene TRBV6-5 combines with J gene TRBJ1-5; D not certain. V was trimmed by 10 bases and J by 2 bases, leaving 15 bases between them. CDR1 is MNHEY, CDR2 SVGAGI, per germline. The CDR3 is made up of 14 amino acids. This chain's CDR3 is CATLGSWGNQPQHF. The DNA of the CDR3 is TGTGCCACCCTCGGGTCGTGGGGCAATCAGCCCCAGCATTTT.

The chain joins TRBV21-1 to TRBJ2-5; the table assigns TRBD1, which was not confirmed against the DNA. TRBV21-1 is a known pseudogene. This CDR3 comprises 15 residues. CDR3 loop: CASSRGQGVQETQYF. In nucleotides, the CDR3 is TGTGCCAGCAGCAGGGGACAGGGGGTCCAAGAGACCCAGTACTTC.

The chain uses TRBV3-1 (or the pseudogene TRBV3-2) and TRBJ2-1, with D unresolved. There are 14 residues in the CDR3. Germline V lookup: CDR1 LGHDT, CDR2 YNNKEL (reference sequence). V lost 4 bases and J 0 bases, leaving 7 bases between the germline ends. The CDR3 spells CASSRLSSYNEQFF. The CDR3 DNA reads as TGTGCCAGCAGCCGACTCAGCTCCTACAATGAGCAGTTCTTC.

The chain employs TRBV7-2 and TRBJ2-7; 7 positions agree with TRBD2. Germline loops: CDR1 SGHTA, CDR2 FQGNSA. The CDR3 contains 16 residues. Trimming at V came to 1 base and at J to 0 bases, leaving 6 bases not matched to a gene. The CDR3 reads CASSLGGRALSYEQYF. The CDR3 nucleotides are TGTGCCAGCAGCTTAGGTGGGAGGGCACTCTCCTACGAGCAGTACTTC.

V and J are TRBV18 and TRBJ1-2, with 8 bases lining up with TRBD1. In germline, CDR1 is KGHSH, CDR2 LQKENI. The trim removed 5 bases at V and 3 bases at J, leaving 5 bases unmatched. This CDR3 has 14 residues. The CDR3 here is CASSSPGQDYGYTF. The DNA for the CDR3 is TGTGCCAGCTCATCCCCGGGACAGGACTATGGCTACACCTTC.

CDR3 DNA sequence: TGTGCCAGCATAGTCGGTGGGAGCTACGAGCAGTACTTC. Its protein product is CASIVGGSYEQYF. This chain joins TRBV2 and TRBJ2-7, with TRBD2 as a possible D gene (5 bases). V was clipped by 7 bases and J by 3 bases, with 13 bases between them. The V gene's germline CDR1 is SNHLY and CDR2 FYNNEI. CDR3 length: 13 residues.

J is TRBJ1-2 and V is TRBV6-5; D gene uncertain. The CDR3 spans 14 residues. The germline gives CDR1 MNHEY, CDR2 SVGAGI. The V end was cut by 7 bases, the J end by 5 bases, with 17 bases between. The CDR3 region is CASNPGRLGYGYTF. CDR3 nucleotides: TGTGCCAGCAACCCGGGAAGGCTGGGGTATGGCTACACCTTC.

This clone was counted a few times. The chain combines TRBV6-6 with TRBJ1-4; the match to TRBD1 covers 8 bases. Germline values: CDR1 MNHNY, CDR2 SVGAGI (reference sequence). V dropped 8 bases and J dropped 16; count of bases not matched to a gene: 12. The length of the CDR3 is 12 residues. The CDR3: CASAGQGGGGFF. CDR3 nucleotide sequence: TGTGCCAGCGCCGGACAGGGTGGAGGTGGGTTTTTT.

Details on this clone: The same CDR3 can be traced to other DNA sequences in this sample. V is TRBV9 and J is TRBJ2-1, with D maybe TRBD1 (5 bases). The CDR3 sequence is 14 residues long. Germline V gene data show CDR1 as SGDLS and CDR2 as YYNGEE. V lost 0 bases to trimming and J lost 4 bases, with 8 bases between them. The CDR3: CASSVGGRYNEQFF. CDR3 bases: TGTGCCAGCAGCGTAGGGGGCCGTTACAATGAGCAGTTCTTC. Full variable domain (missing parts from reference TRBV9 and TRBJ2-1): DSGVTQTPKHLITATGQRVTLRCSPRSGDLSVYWYQQSLDQGLQFLIQYYNGEERAKGNILERFSAQQFPDLHSELNLSSLELGDSALYFCASSVGGRYNEQFFGPGTRLTVL.

This chain uses TRBV11-2 with TRBJ1-5; 8 positions match TRBD1. With V trimmed by 0 bases and J by 5 bases, 3 bases remained unmatched. Germline CDR1 is SGHAT and CDR2 is FQNNGV. This CDR3 is 15 amino acids long. Here the CDR3 reads CASSLESGGHQPQHF. As DNA, the CDR3 is TGTGCCAGCAGCTTAGAATCAGGGGGCCATCAGCCCCAGCATTTT. Full variable domain (missing parts from reference TRBV11-2 and TRBJ1-5): EAGVAQSPRYKIIEKRQSVAFWCNPISGHATLYWYQQILGQGPKLLIQFQNNGVVDDSQLPKDRFSAERLKGVDSTLKIQPAKLEDSAVYLCASSLESGGHQPQHFGDGTRLSIL.

The chain combines TRBV30 with TRBJ2-3; D is ambiguous. Germline V gene data show CDR1 as GTSNPN and CDR2 as SVGIG (reference sequence). V was cut by 3 bases and J by 4 bases, with 8 bases left in between. This CDR3 is built from 12 residues. The CDR3 here is CAWRADADTQYF. As DNA, the CDR3 is TGTGCCTGGAGGGCGGATGCAGATACGCAGTATTTT. The full variable domain, in which reference TRBV30 and TRBJ2-3 provide the parts outside the CDR3, is SQTIHQWPATLVQPVGSPLSLECTVEGTSNPNLYWYRQAAGRGLQLLFYSVGIGQISSEVPQNLSASRPQDRQFILSSKKLLLSDSGFYLCAWRADADTQYFGPGTRLTVL.

The rearrangement uses TRBV2 and TRBJ2-7; D possibly corresponds to TRBD1 (5 bases). Germline lookup yields CDR1 SNHLY and CDR2 FYNNEI. V was shortened by 5 bases and J by 6 bases, with 17 bases between the two germline ends. There are 14 residues in the CDR3. Written as DNA, the CDR3 is TGTGCCAGCAGTACAGACAGAGGATCTACCGAGCAGTACTTC. Its translation: CASSTDRGSTEQYF.

The chain carries TRBV30 and TRBJ2-1; a weak D match, TRBD1 (6 bases). Germline V gene sequence: CDR1 GTSNPN, CDR2 SVGIG (reference sequence). The CDR3 runs to 13 residues. V gave up 0 bases and J gave up 12 bases, with 15 bases separating them. CDR3 in amino acids: CAWSVSGQLGQFF. DNA of the CDR3: TGTGCCTGGAGTGTATCCGGACAGTTAGGGCAGTTCTTC.

The rearrangement joins TRBV9 to TRBJ2-2; D possibly corresponds to TRBD2 (7 bases). The CDR3 extends over 16 amino acids. V lost 1 base to trimming and J lost 1 base, with 11 bases between them. The germline V gene has CDR1 SGDLS and CDR2 YYNGEE. CDR3: CASSVSAGQNTGELFF. CDR3 DNA: TGTGCCAGCAGCGTATCAGCGGGACAGAACACCGGGGAGCTGTTTTTT.

This chain uses TRBV29-1 with TRBJ2-2; 9 bases align to TRBD1. Germline lookup yields CDR1 SQVTM and CDR2 ANQGSEA. The CDR3 covers 13 residues. The V gene end was trimmed by 7 bases and the J gene end by 7 bases; junction bases not matched to a gene: 7. For the CDR3, the DNA is TGCAGCGGGCGGACAGGGGCGAACGGGGAGCTGTTTTTT. Its protein is CSGRTGANGELFF.

The chain carries TRBV7-9 and TRBJ2-2; D is ambiguous. The CDR3 contains 16 residues. The germline V gene has CDR1 SEHNR and CDR2 FQNEAQ (reference sequence). Trimming pared 2 bases from V and 1 base from J, leaving 11 bases between. CDR3 nucleotide sequence: TGTGCCAGCAGCTTATATCCCGTTATGAACACCGGGGAGCTGTTTTTT. Its translation is CASSLYPVMNTGELFF.

The V and J genes are TRBV27 and TRBJ1-2, with 8 bases matching TRBD1. Germline loops: CDR1 MNHEY, CDR2 SMNVEV (reference sequence). The CDR3 consists of 14 residues. V lost 5 bases to trimming and J lost 7 bases; unmatched junction nucleotides: 9. The CDR3 bases are TGTGCCAGCAGTCGAGACAGGGGACTCTTTGGCTACACCTTC. Residues: CASSRDRGLFGYTF.